These 12 T cell receptor beta chains share one sample of origin, sequenced in a study of blood T cells in healthy people across ages. For the second PCR, which ran for about 7 to 11 cycles, a sample-barcoded 5' primer and a J-beta primer mix were used. TCRdb analysed the 5' RACE reads with MiXCR anew, one entry per CDR3 protein. The table records 1,500,000 or so distinct CDR3 sequences, roughly 43% of them present only once. The sequencing input was blood. The receptors were gathered from a woman aged 18-35 years in good health.

CDR3 coding DNA: TGTGCCAGCAGCTTACCGTCGGTCGATGAGCAGTTCTTC. This encodes CASSLPSVDEQFF. The chain uses TRBV7-2 and TRBJ2-1; D remains unclear. V lost 2 bases to trimming and J lost 8 bases, with 10 bases between them. Germline loops: CDR1 SGHTA, CDR2 FQGNSA. The CDR3 loop spans 13 amino acids.

The J gene is TRBJ2-3, the V gene TRBV14; 9 bases agree with TRBD1. Germline CDR1 reads SGHDN; CDR2 reads FVKESK. V lost 3 bases and J lost 5; bases outside the gene matches: 6. CDR3 size: 15 residues. For the CDR3, the DNA is TGTGCCAGCAGCCACAGGACAGGGGCTGTAGATACGCAGTATTTT. Residues: CASSHRTGAVDTQYF.

This clonotype occurred a few times. The chain is built from TRBV24-1 and TRBJ2-2; no reliable D call. The CDR3 covers 18 residues. The V end lost 5 bases, the J end lost 1 base, and 19 bases lay between the germline ends. The germline V gene has CDR1 KGHDR and CDR2 SFDVKD. The CDR3 region has the DNA TGTGCCACCAGTGGGATTAGAAAGACGTCGCGGAACACCGGGGAGCTGTTTTTT. It yields the protein CATSGIRKTSRNTGELFF.

This clonotype has only a few counts. DNA for the CDR3: TGTGCCAGCAGTCCACCCCGACAGGGACTCAGTCAGCCCCAGCATTTT. Amino acid sequence: CASSPPRQGLSQPQHF. This chain uses TRBV12-3 or TRBV12-4 with TRBJ1-5; 7 nucleotides line up with TRBD1. J gave up 6 bases and V 5 bases, and 13 bases lay outside the gene matches. The CDR3 is 16 amino acids.

This chain uses TRBV27 with TRBJ2-7; 8 bases line up with TRBD1. Germline lookup yields CDR1 MNHEY and CDR2 SMNVEV (reference sequence). Germline trimming cut 2 bases from V and 3 bases from J; bases unmatched to any gene: 9. This CDR3 has 16 amino acids. CDR3 DNA sequence: TGTGCCAGCAGTTTACTGAGGACAGGGAATAACTACGAGCAGTACTTC. It translates to CASSLLRTGNNYEQYF.

The J gene is TRBJ2-1, the V gene TRBV20-1, with a possible D match to TRBD2 (7 bases). Trimming cost V 5 bases and J 1 base, with 21 bases left between them. Germline CDR1 reads DFQATT; CDR2 reads SNEGSKA (reference sequence). The CDR3 sequence is 17 residues long. The CDR3 region has the DNA TGCAGTGCTCCTCGCCTAGGGGGGGGCCTTTCCTACAATGAGCAGTTCTTC. This encodes CSAPRLGGGLSYNEQFF.

The gene calls are TRBV5-6 and TRBJ2-5; a possible D gene is TRBD1 (5 bases). From germline, CDR1 is SGHDT and CDR2 YYEEEE. The CDR3 length is 14 residues. V lost 2 bases and J lost 11, with 19 bases in between. The CDR3 DNA is TGTGCCAGCAGCTTCCCGCAGGGCTCCTACGGGCAGTACTTC. It yields the protein CASSFPQGSYGQYF.

The gene calls are TRBV12-3 or TRBV12-4 and TRBJ2-1, with TRBD2 as a possible D gene (5 bases). Trimming removed 2 bases from V and 6 bases from J, with 20 bases in between. The CDR3 has 17 amino acids. CDR3 nucleotides: TGTGCCAGCAGTTTACCTGGGTTAGTAAAAGAGGGCAATGAGCAGTTCTTC. Its translation: CASSLPGLVKEGNEQFF.

This rearrangement joins TRBV20-1 to TRBJ2-1; D is perhaps TRBD1 or TRBD2 (5 bases each). From germline, CDR1 is DFQATT and CDR2 SNEGSKA (reference sequence). The CDR3 consists of 14 residues. Trimming left V 6 bases short and J 0 bases short, with 12 bases between. The CDR3 nucleotides read TGCAGTGCCCTTCTGAGGGGCTCCTACAATGAGCAGTTCTTC. The encoded protein is CSALLRGSYNEQFF.

This clonotype was counted a few times. This chain connects TRBV7-2 to TRBJ2-7; D is unresolved. The germline V and J ends were trimmed by 1 base and 3 bases, with 13 bases remaining between them. The germline gives CDR1 SGHTA, CDR2 FQGNSA. This CDR3 contains 15 residues. The DNA of the CDR3 is TGTGCCAGCAGCTTAGGTTCCGGGTCCCTCTACGAGCAGTACTTC. As protein: CASSLGSGSLYEQYF. The entire variable domain, with the rest obtained from reference TRBV7-2 and TRBJ2-7, is as follows: GAGVSQSPSNKVTEKGKDVELRCDPISGHTALYWYRQSLGQGLEFLIYFQGNSAPDKSGLPSDRFSAERTGGSVSTLTIQRTQQEDSAVYLCASSLGSGSLYEQYFGPGTRLTVT.

The CDR3 DNA follows: TGCGCCAGCAGCCATTACGCCGGGGGCTCGAGAGGGGGTACGCAGTATTTT. Its translation: CASSHYAGGSRGGTQYF. The chain joins TRBV4-3 to TRBJ2-3; D tentatively reads TRBD1 or TRBD2 (6 bases each). CDR3 length: 17 amino acids. Per the germline V gene, CDR1 is LGHNA and CDR2 is YSLEER. The V end was cut by 3 bases, the J end by 8 bases, with 24 bases between.

V gene TRBV21-1 combines with J gene TRBJ2-7. TRBV21-1 constitutes a pseudogene. CDR3 size: 13 residues. CDR3 sequence reads: CASSKTESYEQYF. CDR3 nucleotides: TGTGCCAGCAGCAAGACCGAGTCCTACGAGCAGTACTTC.